This T cell receptor beta chain was sequenced for a study of CD8 T cells in ankylosing spondylitis. General study findings and limits: Apparently characteristic of ankylosing spondylitis blood was a TCR beta motif (fewer than ten highly homologous variants). Clones that were linked to disease were CD8+ and were relatively rare in peripheral blood. Disease-linked clones were reportedly significantly enriched in matched ankylosing spondylitis synovial fluid.

This clonotype was seen only once. No antigen is known for it. Quantitative 5'-RACE with molecular barcodes produced the TCR beta libraries. TCRdb reanalysed the 5' RACE reads using MiXCR and keeps one entry per CDR3 protein. The sample includes under 170,000 distinct CDR3 sequences, approximately 48% of them seen just once. This CDR3 spans 17 amino acids. The V end lost 6 bases, the J end lost 5 bases, and 20 bases lay between the germline ends. In germline, CDR1 is MNHNS, CDR2 SASEGT. This TCR came from a male donor with ankylosing spondylitis. This chain uses TRBV6-1 with TRBJ1-6; a possible D gene is TRBD1 (5 bases). The sequenced sample consisted of synovial fluid, either unsorted or a sorted T cell fraction (not recorded which). CDR3 sequence (DNA): TGTGCCAGCAGCCCCGGGGGGGGGTTCTACGATAATTCACCCCTCCACTTT. Its translation: CASSPGGGFYDNSPLHF.